Following are 23 T cell receptor beta chains from one sample sequenced in a study of blood T cells in healthy people across ages. Then a second PCR, running roughly 7 to 12 cycles, was carried out with a sample-barcoded 5' primer and a J-beta primer mix. TCRdb recomputed calls from the 5' RACE reads with MiXCR, one row per CDR3 protein. Of roughly 1,700,000 distinct CDR3 sequences listed, about 30% are singletons. The sequencing sample was made of blood. The receptor set was obtained from a young woman in good health.

This clonotype was counted between two and nine times. The V call is TRBV4-1, the J call TRBJ2-1, with a possible D match to TRBD2 (6 bases). V was cut by 4 bases and J by 2 bases, with 12 bases left in between. This CDR3 comprises 15 residues. Germline CDR1 reads MGHRA; CDR2 reads YSYEKL. The CDR3 nucleotides read TGCGCCAGCAGCCCCGGGGGTAGGGCCTACAATGAGCAGTTCTTC. This translates into CASSPGGRAYNEQFF.

The rearrangement joins TRBV4-2 to TRBJ2-5, with 9 bases matching TRBD2. CDR1 and CDR2 (germline): LGHNA, YNFKEQ. Trimming at V came to 0 bases and at J to 2 bases, leaving 7 bases not matched to a gene. The CDR3 contains 17 residues. In DNA, the CDR3 is TGTGCCAGCAGCCAAGAGGGAGCAGCGGGGGGACAAGAGACCCAGTACTTC. As protein: CASSQEGAAGGQETQYF.

This clonotype was counted at least ten times. This chain uses TRBV20-1 with TRBJ2-5, with TRBD1 identical over 9 bases. CDR1 and CDR2 (germline): DFQATT, SNEGSKA (reference sequence). Losses at the gene ends were 5 bases for V and 5 bases for J; bases not matched to a gene: 3. The CDR3 length is 12 residues. As DNA, the CDR3 is TGCAGTGCTGGGGACAGGGTCGAGACCCAGTACTTC. Residues: CSAGDRVETQYF.

A few counts support this clonotype. The chain links TRBV20-1 to TRBJ2-7, with TRBD1 matching over 9 bases. Germline CDR1 DFQATT, CDR2 SNEGSKA (reference sequence). The CDR3 is made up of 13 amino acids. The junction had 5 bases not matched to a gene; V was cut back by 2 bases and J by 6 bases. The CDR3 here is CSARRTGELEQYF. Here the CDR3 DNA reads TGCAGTGCTAGAAGGACAGGGGAACTCGAGCAGTACTTC.

This clonotype appeared a few times. The genes are TRBV15 and TRBJ1-1; D not resolved. From germline, CDR1 is LNHNV and CDR2 YYDKDF (reference sequence). V was clipped by 3 bases and J by 1 base, with 3 bases between them. There are 12 residues in the CDR3. The CDR3 DNA reads as TGTGCCACCAGCAGGGAGAACACTGAAGCTTTCTTT. This sequence encodes CATSRENTEAFF.

With respect to this clonotype: The junction differs from germline at one of its ends, possibly a read error. The chain recombines TRBV5-5 with TRBJ1-2, with D perhaps matching TRBD1 (5 bases). The CDR3 consists of 15 residues. From germline, CDR1 is SGHKS and CDR2 YYEKEE (reference sequence). The CDR3 protein is CANSLWGQFNYGYTF. CDR3 sequence (DNA): TGTGCCAACAGCTTGTGGGGCCAGTTTAACTATGGCTACACCTTC.

The genes are TRBV13 and TRBJ2-7; D is perhaps TRBD2 (5 bases). Germline CDR1 and CDR2: PRHDT and FYEKMQ (reference sequence). CDR3 length equals 14 residues. Trimming cost V 0 bases and J 5 bases, with 11 bases left between them. In DNA form, the CDR3 reads TGTGCCAGCAGCTTAGGAAAACGGGGAAACGAGCAGTACTTC. Translated: CASSLGKRGNEQYF.

In regard to this clonotype: This may be a read error: a much more frequent sequence differs by one nucleotide. This chain uses TRBV6-5 with TRBJ1-2; D perhaps matches TRBD1 (5 bases). The CDR3 consists of 13 residues. Trimming removed 6 bases from V and 6 bases from J, with 14 bases in between. CDR1 and CDR2 from the germline V gene are MNHEY and SVGAGI. The DNA of the CDR3 is TGTGCCAGCAGCATTGACGGGGGACATGGCTACACCTTC. Encoded protein: CASSIDGGHGYTF.

The rearrangement links TRBV2 to TRBJ2-3; D is perhaps TRBD2 (6 bases). V lost 4 bases to trimming and J lost 3 bases, with 14 bases between them. The CDR3 has 15 amino acids. The germline CDR1 and CDR2 sequences are SNHLY and FYNNEI. The CDR3 coding sequence is TGTGCCAGCAGTGTACCGGGAGCGAGTACAGATACGCAGTATTTT. As protein: CASSVPGASTDTQYF.

The chain couples TRBV9 to TRBJ2-2; D gene ambiguous. Per the germline V gene, CDR1 is SGDLS and CDR2 is YYNGEE. The CDR3 has 16 amino acids. V was clipped by 0 bases and J by 4 bases, with 13 bases between them. The CDR3 DNA sequence: TGTGCCAGCAGCGTAGGCAATAGCATGGGCACCGGGGAGCTGTTTTTT. This translates into CASSVGNSMGTGELFF.

This clonotype was recorded many times. V usage is TRBV20-1 and J usage is TRBJ2-7; 9 positions match TRBD2. Germline V gene data show CDR1 as DFQATT and CDR2 as SNEGSKA (reference sequence). V lost 0 bases and J lost 6; bases outside the gene matches: 12. The CDR3 consists of 16 residues. CDR3 sequence: CSARDSSGDQRSEQYF. As DNA, the CDR3 is TGCAGTGCTAGAGATTCTAGCGGGGACCAACGTTCCGAGCAGTACTTC.

This clonotype has ten or more counts. This chain links TRBV4-1 with TRBJ1-4, with D unresolved. V shed 1 base and J shed 5 bases, with 14 bases lying between them. The CDR3 has 16 residues. Germline CDR1 and CDR2: MGHRA and YSYEKL. CDR3 DNA sequence: TGCGCCAGCAGCCAAGGGGAAGGACGTTTGAATGAAAAACTGTTTTTT. Protein sequence: CASSQGEGRLNEKLFF.

Worth noting for this clonotype: Given the absence of the conserved phenylalanine or tryptophan at the CDR3 end, a read error is likely. This rearrangement joins TRBV5-1 to TRBJ1-2, with 7 nucleotides matching TRBD1. The CDR3 has 15 amino acids. Per the germline V gene, CDR1 is SGHRS and CDR2 is YFSETQ. The trim removed 5 bases at V and 6 bases at J, leaving 13 bases unmatched. CDR3 in DNA: TGCGCCAGCAGGGTCACCTGGACAGGTCGGGATGGCTACACCTAC. Protein product: CASRVTWTGRDGYTY.

This clonotype was detected a few times. V gene TRBV12-3 or TRBV12-4 combines with J gene TRBJ1-6; D is ambiguous. The length of the CDR3 is 14 residues. Trimming shortened V by 6 bases and J by 7 bases, and 13 bases separated the two germline ends. In DNA, the CDR3 is TGTGCCAGCAGAAGCACGTTGGGGAATTCACCCCTCCACTTT. Translating gives CASRSTLGNSPLHF.

This clonotype was counted many times. The chain links TRBV29-1 to TRBJ2-1, with 7 bases that match TRBD2. Trimming removed 1 base from V and 4 bases from J; junction bases left unmatched: 10. The CDR3 totals 16 residues. In germline, CDR1 is SQVTM, CDR2 ANQGSEA. The CDR3 loop reads CSVEGHAGVPYNEQFF. The CDR3 DNA reads as TGCAGCGTTGAAGGGCATGCGGGAGTACCGTACAATGAGCAGTTCTTC.

The chain uses TRBV20-1 and TRBJ1-3; perhaps TRBD1 as D (6 bases). V lost 5 bases, J lost 4 bases, and 15 bases lay in between. The CDR3 sequence is 14 residues long. Germline V gene lookup returns CDR1 DFQATT and CDR2 SNEGSKA (reference sequence). The CDR3 region has the DNA TGCAGTGCTGCAGGGGAGTTAGCGGGAAACACCATATATTTT. Encoded protein: CSAAGELAGNTIYF.

The V gene is TRBV9, the J gene TRBJ2-1, with a possible D match to TRBD2 (6 bases). CDR3 size: 14 residues. V dropped 3 bases and J dropped 10 bases, with 17 bases sitting between them. CDR1 is SGDLS and CDR2 is YYNGEE in the germline V gene. The CDR3 DNA is TGTGCCAGCAGCGGGAGGGAAGGTCACTACGAGCAGTTCTTC. This sequence encodes CASSGREGHYEQFF. The full variable domain, in which reference TRBV9 and TRBJ2-1 provide the parts outside the CDR3, is DSGVTQTPKHLITATGQRVTLRCSPRSGDLSVYWYQQSLDQGLQFLIQYYNGEERAKGNILERFSAQQFPDLHSELNLSSLELGDSALYFCASSGREGHYEQFFGPGTRLTVL.

The chain is built from TRBV12-3 or TRBV12-4 and TRBJ2-3; D might be TRBD2 (6 bases). CDR3 length: 14 residues. The V end lost 3 bases, the J end lost 2 bases, and 9 bases lay between the germline ends. The CDR3 bases are TGTGCCAGCAGTTTCTGGACTACCACAGATACGCAGTATTTT. It yields the protein CASSFWTTTDTQYF.

The gene calls are TRBV12-3 or TRBV12-4 and TRBJ2-3; 11 bases line up with TRBD2. The CDR3 has 16 amino acids. The J segment lost 4 bases and the V segment lost 6 bases, leaving 9 bases of the junction unmatched. The CDR3 region has the DNA TGTGCCAGCAGCCCCCAGGCTAGCGGGGGGTCAGATACGCAGTATTTT. Translation: CASSPQASGGSDTQYF.

This clonotype was seen a few times. The chain has TRBV12-3 or TRBV12-4 and TRBJ2-1; 7 bases match TRBD1. The CDR3 loop spans 14 amino acids. J lost 4 bases, V lost 4 bases, and 4 bases had no gene match. The CDR3 loop reads CASSWGTVYNEQFF. CDR3 DNA sequence: TGTGCCAGCAGTTGGGGGACAGTATACAATGAGCAGTTCTTC.

The table lists this clonotype with a few counts. The genes are TRBV20-1 and TRBJ1-3; unclear D gene. Per germline, CDR1 DFQATT and CDR2 SNEGSKA (reference sequence). The CDR3 consists of 18 residues. Trimming took off 6 bases at V and 4 bases at J, with 28 bases between the two ends. CDR3 protein: CSALSQQWGGTMGNTIYF. In nucleotides, the CDR3 is TGCAGTGCCCTGAGCCAACAGTGGGGTGGTACGATGGGAAACACCATATATTTT.

This clonotype was seen once. CDR3 loop: CASSLDRRQGFKTQYF. The CDR3 coding sequence is TGTGCCAGCAGCTTAGATCGCAGACAGGGTTTCAAGACCCAGTACTTC. This chain joins TRBV7-9 and TRBJ2-5, with TRBD1 matching 7 bases. The CDR3 is 16 residues long. The germline V gene has CDR1 SEHNR and CDR2 FQNEAQ (reference sequence). Unmatched junction bases numbered 11, after V lost 1 base and J lost 6 bases.

In its sample, this clonotype was seen a few times. V gene TRBV2 combines with J gene TRBJ2-2, with D tentatively TRBD1 (6 bases). CDR3 length equals 16 residues. The germline V gene has CDR1 SNHLY and CDR2 FYNNEI. Between the trimmed V and J ends, which lost 10 bases and 2 bases, there was a span of 20 bases. The CDR3 nucleotides are TGTGCCACCATGGACCCGGACAGAACCAACACCGGGGAGCTGTTTTTT. This encodes CATMDPDRTNTGELFF.